These 20 T cell receptor beta chains were all obtained from the same sample, sequenced in a study of blood T cell repertoires in COVID-19. Repertoires were generated with immunoSEQ multiplex PCR, while TCRdb's copy carries only in-frame clones and drops some. The sample yields 150,000 to 200,000 clones, approximately 90% seen once. Sequenced material: peripheral blood. Source of these receptors: a young man who had recovered from COVID-19.

V and J are TRBV2 and TRBJ1-3, with D uncertain. Trimming pared 4 bases from V and 2 bases from J, leaving 9 bases between. The length of the CDR3 is 14 residues. Per germline, CDR1 SNHLY and CDR2 FYNNEI. In nucleotides, the CDR3 is TGTGCCAGCAGTGGAGGCCGGACTGGAAACACCATATATTTT. Residues: CASSGGRTGNTIYF.

The chain links TRBV18 to TRBJ2-7; 7 bases map to TRBD1. This CDR3 is 13 amino acids long. Germline assignment: CDR1 KGHSH and CDR2 LQKENI. V shed 6 bases and J 3 bases; nucleotides not matched to a gene: 5. The CDR3 region is CASSKDRNYEQYF. CDR3 coding DNA: TGTGCCAGCTCCAAGGACAGGAACTACGAGCAGTACTTC.

The rearrangement uses TRBV15 and TRBJ2-7, with a possible D match to TRBD2 (5 bases). V lost 1 base and J lost 3, with 10 bases in between. The CDR3 runs to 14 residues. CDR1 LNHNV and CDR2 YYDKDF come from the germline V gene (reference sequence). CDR3 loop: CATSRASGNYEQYF. CDR3 sequence (DNA): TGTGCCACCAGCAGAGCCAGCGGAAACTACGAGCAGTACTTC.

The CDR3 reads CASSYSRTRSYEQFF. The CDR3 DNA sequence: TGTGCCAGCAGTTACTCGAGAACCCGTAGCTATGAGCAGTTCTTC. The chain carries TRBV6-6 and TRBJ2-1; D is uncertain. The germline V and J ends were trimmed by 0 bases and 8 bases, with 14 bases remaining between them. Germline lookup yields CDR1 MNHNY and CDR2 SVGAGI (reference sequence). The length of the CDR3 is 15 residues.

There are a few counts of this clone. V is TRBV30 and J is TRBJ2-1, with D unresolved. Germline lookup yields CDR1 GTSNPN and CDR2 SVGIG (reference sequence). This CDR3 comprises 12 residues. Trimming left V 0 bases short and J 6 bases short, with 6 bases between. The CDR3 reads CAWSVSGNEQFF. For the CDR3, the DNA is TGTGCCTGGAGTGTATCGGGCAATGAGCAGTTCTTC.

The chain joins TRBV20-1 to TRBJ2-3, with a possible D match to TRBD2 (7 bases). Germline-derived CDR1 and CDR2 are DFQATT and SNEGSKA (reference sequence). V was clipped by 3 bases and J by 5 bases, with 12 bases between them. The CDR3 spans 13 residues. CDR3 in amino acids: CSASRGAQDTQYF. CDR3 nucleotide sequence: TGCAGTGCTAGTCGGGGGGCACAAGATACGCAGTATTTT.

The chain joins TRBV2 to TRBJ2-1; D possibly corresponds to TRBD2 (5 bases). The germline CDR1 and CDR2 sequences are SNHLY and FYNNEI. Trimming stripped 0 bases from V and 9 bases from J, with 9 bases between. The CDR3 runs 13 residues. CDR3 DNA: TGTGCCAGCAGTGAAGCCGGGGTTGGTGAGCAGTTCTTC. Amino acid sequence: CASSEAGVGEQFF.

CDR3 coding DNA: TGTGCCAGCAGCGGGGCTAGCGGCCCCAGGGATACGCAGTATTTT. This translates into CASSGASGPRDTQYF. The rearrangement joins TRBV9 to TRBJ2-3, with 7 bases matching TRBD2. CDR3 size: 15 residues. Germline values: CDR1 SGDLS, CDR2 YYNGEE. The J segment lost 6 bases and the V segment lost 3 bases, leaving 10 bases of the junction unmatched. The complete variable domain, with remaining parts taken from reference TRBV9 and TRBJ2-3, reads DSGVTQTPKHLITATGQRVTLRCSPRSGDLSVYWYQQSLDQGLQFLIQYYNGEERAKGNILERFSAQQFPDLHSELNLSSLELGDSALYFCASSGASGPRDTQYFGPGTRLTVL.

The rearrangement uses TRBV28 and TRBJ1-1; D is uncertain. Trimming took off 3 bases at V and 4 bases at J, with 12 bases between the two ends. The CDR3 is 14 amino acids. Germline assignment: CDR1 MDHEN and CDR2 SYDVKM. The CDR3 reads CASSFPWEGTEAFF. The CDR3 bases are TGTGCCAGCAGTTTTCCATGGGAGGGCACTGAAGCTTTCTTT.

V usage is TRBV29-1 and J usage is TRBJ2-3; possible D gene TRBD2, 5 bases. From germline, CDR1 is SQVTM and CDR2 ANQGSEA. Trimming removed 5 bases from V and 0 bases from J, with 9 bases in between. The CDR3 is 13 residues long. The CDR3 spells CSVRGSSTDTQYF. The DNA for the CDR3 is TGCAGCGTTCGGGGATCTAGCACAGATACGCAGTATTTT.

In DNA form, the CDR3 reads TGTGCCAGCACCGGACTAGCGGTCTACAATGAGCAGTTCTTC. Its translation is CASTGLAVYNEQFF. The chain has TRBV7-9 and TRBJ2-1; 10 nucleotides agree with TRBD2. Germline trimming cut 7 bases from V and 3 bases from J; bases unmatched to any gene: 3. CDR3 length: 14 residues. Germline V gene sequence: CDR1 SEHNR, CDR2 FQNEAQ (reference sequence).

This clone has a handful of counts. The rearrangement links TRBV14 to TRBJ1-1; D not resolved. Trimming shortened V by 5 bases and J by 0 bases, and 7 bases separated the two germline ends. The germline gives CDR1 SGHDN, CDR2 FVKESK. This CDR3 has 13 amino acids. CDR3 loop: CASSSQVNTEAFF. The CDR3 DNA follows: TGTGCCAGCAGCTCCCAGGTGAACACTGAAGCTTTCTTT.

The chain employs TRBV5-4 and TRBJ2-7; TRBD1 aligns across 7 bases. Germline CDR1 and CDR2: SGHNT and YYREEE (reference sequence). The V segment lost 3 bases and the J segment 3 bases; nucleotides outside the gene matches: 9. The CDR3 totals 15 residues. The CDR3 here is CASSSPDRVRYEQYF. The CDR3 region has the DNA TGTGCCAGCAGCTCTCCCGACAGGGTGCGCTACGAGCAGTACTTC.

The chain carries TRBV3-1 (or the pseudogene TRBV3-2) and TRBJ2-3; the D gene is possibly TRBD2 (6 bases). This CDR3 region has 15 residues. The germline gives CDR1 LGHDT, CDR2 YNNKEL (reference sequence). V was clipped by 4 bases and J by 1 base, with 12 bases between them. The CDR3 is CASSPGSGRTDTQYF. CDR3 bases: TGTGCCAGCAGCCCGGGTAGCGGCCGCACAGATACGCAGTATTTT.

This clone was counted once. The same CDR3 can be traced to other DNA sequences in this sample. The J gene is TRBJ1-1, the V gene TRBV20-1; tentative D call: TRBD1 (5 bases). The germline V gene has CDR1 DFQATT and CDR2 SNEGSKA (reference sequence). Trimming pared 0 bases from V and 8 bases from J, leaving 7 bases between. The CDR3 covers 11 residues. Here the CDR3 reads CSARDRGEAFF. As DNA, the CDR3 is TGCAGTGCTAGAGATCGGGGGGAAGCTTTCTTT.

The gene calls are TRBV7-9 and TRBJ1-2, with 7 bases identical to TRBD1. The germline V gene has CDR1 SEHNR and CDR2 FQNEAQ (reference sequence). With V trimmed by 1 base and J by 5 bases, 13 bases remained unmatched. The CDR3 is 17 residues long. For the CDR3, the DNA is TGTGCCAGCAGCTTAGATGGGCCTGACAGGGAGGAGTATGGCTACACCTTC. Its translation: CASSLDGPDREEYGYTF.

The CDR3, as DNA: TGTGCCAGCAGCTCTAACAGGGTCTCGGAGACCCAGTACTTC. It specifies CASSSNRVSETQYF. This chain connects TRBV7-9 to TRBJ2-5; TRBD1 might be the D (6 bases). Germline CDR1 is SEHNR and CDR2 is FQNEAQ (reference sequence). The CDR3 contains 14 residues. V dropped 4 bases and J dropped 5 bases, with 14 bases sitting between them.

The chain employs TRBV28 and TRBJ2-5; 8 bases line up with TRBD1. With 4 bases clipped from V and 4 bases from J, the junction kept 8 bases outside the gene matches. The germline V gene has CDR1 MDHEN and CDR2 SYDVKM. This CDR3 is 15 amino acids long. CDR3 DNA sequence: TGTGCCAGCAGTTACCCAGGGGGCGGGACAGAGACCCAGTACTTC. It translates to CASSYPGGGTETQYF.

V and J are TRBV28 and TRBJ1-2; D ambiguous. V lost 3 bases and J 1 base, leaving 15 bases between the germline ends. Looked up from germline, CDR1 is MDHEN and CDR2 is SYDVKM. CDR3 length: 16 residues. CDR3 sequence: CASSFSRFEVNYGYTF. The CDR3 DNA follows: TGTGCCAGCAGTTTTTCTCGGTTCGAAGTTAACTATGGCTACACCTTC.

The chain combines TRBV6-2 or TRBV6-3 with TRBJ2-1, with D possibly TRBD1 on 6 matching bases. There are 13 residues in the CDR3. The V gene's germline CDR1 is MNHEY and CDR2 SVGEGT. V was cut by 6 bases and J by 4 bases, with 10 bases left in between. CDR3 DNA: TGTGCCAGCAGCGGACAGAGATACAATGAGCAGTTCTTC. As protein: CASSGQRYNEQFF.